A selection of T cell receptor beta chains follows, all from one sample in a study of blood T cell repertoires in COVID-19. Repertoires were generated with immunoSEQ multiplex PCR, while TCRdb's copy carries only in-frame clones and drops some. The table lists roughly 250,000 clones, roughly 84% of them singletons, with under 4.5% in the top ten. Material for sequencing was peripheral blood. The source is a woman aged 40 to 50 with active or convalescent COVID-19. Both conserved end residues are part of each CDR3. A D gene is named only where the DNA matches it firmly. Clone size is not always given. Where it is, it says once, few, many or a class for expanded clones.

V gene	D gene	J gene	clone size	CDR3 protein	CDR3 DNA
TRBV6-1	TRBD2	TRBJ2-5	NA	CASSELTGLAGGETQYF	TGTGCCAGCAGTGAGTTGACGGGACTAGCGGGGGGAGAGACCCAGTACTTC
TRBV3-1/TRBV3-2	NA	TRBJ1-2	NA	CASSQVSGLTNYGYTF	TGTGCCAGCAGCCAAGTTAGCGGGCTCACTAACTATGGCTACACCTTC
TRBV18	NA	TRBJ1-1	NA	CASSPRTINTEAFF	TGTGCCAGCTCACCAAGGACAATCAACACTGAAGCTTTCTTT
TRBV9	TRBD2	TRBJ2-1	many	CASSVLAYSGGHYNEQFF	TGTGCCAGCAGCGTTTTAGCCTACAGCGGGGGCCACTACAATGAGCAGTTCTTC
TRBV3-1/TRBV3-2	NA	TRBJ2-3	NA	CASSHLADTQYF	TGTGCCAGCAGCCATCTCGCAGATACGCAGTATTTT
TRBV5-4	TRBD1	TRBJ2-3	NA	CASSPRQGPTDTQYF	TGTGCCAGCAGCCCCCGACAGGGGCCCACAGATACGCAGTATTTT
TRBV2	NA	TRBJ1-1	NA	CASKGQGNSEAFF	TGTGCCAGCAAGGGGCAGGGAAACTCTGAAGCTTTCTTT
TRBV2	TRBD1	TRBJ1-4	few	CASTLQPGQSNEKLFF	TGTGCCAGCACCCTTCAGCCGGGACAGAGTAATGAAAAACTGTTTTTT
TRBV5-6	NA	TRBJ1-5	NA	CASSLSYSNQPQHF	TGTGCCAGCAGCTTAAGCTATAGCAATCAGCCCCAGCATTTT
TRBV9	NA	TRBJ2-3	few	CASSPRPPTSTDTQYF	TGTGCCAGCAGCCCTAGACCCCCGACTAGCACAGATACGCAGTATTTT
TRBV6-1	NA	TRBJ1-5	NA	CASSEESVYSNQPQHF	TGTGCCAGCAGTGAAGAATCCGTTTATAGCAATCAGCCCCAGCATTTT
TRBV6-5	NA	TRBJ2-7	NA	CASSYSGGEQYF	TGTGCCAGCAGTTACTCGGGGGGCGAGCAGTACTTC
TRBV12-3/TRBV12-4	NA	TRBJ1-5	once	CASSPPEGPQHF	TGTGCCAGCAGCCCCCCGGAGGGGCCCCAGCATTTT